The clone carrying this T cell receptor beta chain was found many times. The antigen remains undetermined. This record belongs to a study of response to subunit inactivated influenza vaccine. Study findings and constraints: Seasonal influenza vaccination, on each occasion, was suggested by the authors to recruit few new T cells.

From the RT-PCR reads, TCRdb called clonotypes with MiXCR, one entry per CDR3 protein. The sample has around 530,000 distinct CDR3 sequences; 10% to 15% are singletons. Germline V gene lookup returns CDR1 KGHDR and CDR2 SFDVKD. The CDR3 loop spans 17 amino acids. Trimming took 7 bases from V and 0 from J; bases not matched to a gene: 6. J is TRBJ2-5 and V is TRBV24-1; 14 nucleotides line up with TRBD2. The specimen comprised PBMCs from blood, sampled on the day of vaccination. The sequence derives from a man aged 45 to 65 who received an inactivated influenza vaccine. The CDR3 DNA sequence: TGTGCCACCAGGGGACTAGCGGGAGAAGGCGACCAAGAGACCCAGTACTTC. This sequence encodes CATRGLAGEGDQETQYF.